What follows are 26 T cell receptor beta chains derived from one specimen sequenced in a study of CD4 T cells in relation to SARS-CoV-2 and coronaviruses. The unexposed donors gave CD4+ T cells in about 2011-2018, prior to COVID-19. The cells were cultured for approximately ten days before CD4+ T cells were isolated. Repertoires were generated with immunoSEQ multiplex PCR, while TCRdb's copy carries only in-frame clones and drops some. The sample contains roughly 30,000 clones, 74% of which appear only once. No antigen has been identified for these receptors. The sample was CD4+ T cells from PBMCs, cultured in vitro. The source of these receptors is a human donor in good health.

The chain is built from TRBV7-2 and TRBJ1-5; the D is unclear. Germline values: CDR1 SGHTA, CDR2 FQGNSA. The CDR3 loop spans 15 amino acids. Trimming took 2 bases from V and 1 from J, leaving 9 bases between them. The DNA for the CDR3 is TGTGCCAGCAGCTTATCTTTTGGCAGCAATCAGCCCCAGCATTTT. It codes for CASSLSFGSNQPQHF.

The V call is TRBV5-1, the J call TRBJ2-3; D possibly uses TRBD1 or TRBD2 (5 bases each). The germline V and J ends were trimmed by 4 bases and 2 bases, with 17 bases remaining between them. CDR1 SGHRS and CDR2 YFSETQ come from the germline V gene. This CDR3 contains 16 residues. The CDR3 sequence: CASSGEGTPPTDTQYF. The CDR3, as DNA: TGCGCCAGCAGCGGGGAAGGGACGCCTCCCACAGATACGCAGTATTTT.

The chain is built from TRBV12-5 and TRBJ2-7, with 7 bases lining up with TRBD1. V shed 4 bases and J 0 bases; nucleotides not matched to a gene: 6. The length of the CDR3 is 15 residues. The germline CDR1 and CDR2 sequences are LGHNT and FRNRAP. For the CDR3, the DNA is TGTGCTAGTGGTTACCGGGACAGTAGCTCCTACGAGCAGTACTTC. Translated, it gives CASGYRDSSSYEQYF.

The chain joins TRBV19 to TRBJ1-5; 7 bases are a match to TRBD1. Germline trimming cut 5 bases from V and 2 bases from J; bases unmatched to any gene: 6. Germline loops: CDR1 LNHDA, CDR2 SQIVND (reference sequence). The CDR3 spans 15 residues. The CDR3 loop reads CASSPQGFGNQPQHF. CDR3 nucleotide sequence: TGTGCCAGTAGTCCACAGGGGTTCGGCAATCAGCCCCAGCATTTT.

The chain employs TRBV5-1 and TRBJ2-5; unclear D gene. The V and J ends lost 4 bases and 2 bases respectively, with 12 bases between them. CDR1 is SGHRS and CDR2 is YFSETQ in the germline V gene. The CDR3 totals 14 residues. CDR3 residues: CASSLSTSQETQYF. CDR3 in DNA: TGCGCCAGCAGCCTCTCCACCAGTCAAGAGACCCAGTACTTC. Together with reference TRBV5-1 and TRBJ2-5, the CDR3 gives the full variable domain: KAGVTQTPRYLIKTRGQQVTLSCSPISGHRSVSWYQQTPGQGLQFLFEYFSETQRNKGNFPGRFSGRQFSNSRSEMNVSTLELGDSALYLCASSLSTSQETQYFGPGTRLLVL.

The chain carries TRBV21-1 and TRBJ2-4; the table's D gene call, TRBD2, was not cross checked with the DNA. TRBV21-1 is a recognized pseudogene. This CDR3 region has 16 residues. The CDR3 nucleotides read TGTGCCAGCAGCAAACACCCCAGGAGGGCCAAAAACATTCAGTACTTC. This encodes CASSKHPRRAKNIQYF.

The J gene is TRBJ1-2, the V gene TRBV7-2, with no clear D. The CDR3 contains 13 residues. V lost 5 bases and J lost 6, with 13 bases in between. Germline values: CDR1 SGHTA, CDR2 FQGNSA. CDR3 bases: TGTGCCAGCAGCACTAGCCGGCCGGATGGCTACACCTTC. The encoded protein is CASSTSRPDGYTF. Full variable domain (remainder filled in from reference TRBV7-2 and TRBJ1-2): GAGVSQSPSNKVTEKGKDVELRCDPISGHTALYWYRQSLGQGLEFLIYFQGNSAPDKSGLPSDRFSAERTGGSVSTLTIQRTQQEDSAVYLCASSTSRPDGYTFGSGTRLTVV.

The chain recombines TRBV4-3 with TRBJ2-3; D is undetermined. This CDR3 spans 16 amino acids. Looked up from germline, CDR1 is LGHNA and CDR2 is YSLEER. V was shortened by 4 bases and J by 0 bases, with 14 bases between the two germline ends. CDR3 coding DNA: TGCGCCAGCAGCCTAAGTGCGACGGAAAGCACAGATACGCAGTATTTT. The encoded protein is CASSLSATESTDTQYF.

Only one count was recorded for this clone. The CDR3 bases are TGTGCCAGCAGTTCCGGGACAGGGAGCTCCTACGAGCAGTACTTC. As protein: CASSSGTGSSYEQYF. The chain employs TRBV6-5 and TRBJ2-7; TRBD1 aligns across 9 bases. With 4 bases clipped from V and 0 bases from J, the junction kept 4 bases outside the gene matches. The V gene's germline CDR1 is MNHEY and CDR2 SVGAGI. This CDR3 comprises 15 residues.

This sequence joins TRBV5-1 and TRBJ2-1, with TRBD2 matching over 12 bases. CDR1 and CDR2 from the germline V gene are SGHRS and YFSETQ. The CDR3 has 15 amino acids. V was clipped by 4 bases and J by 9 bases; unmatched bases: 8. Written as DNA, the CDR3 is TGCGCCAGCAGCCGATCTAGCGGGGGGGCCCTTGAGCAGTTCTTC. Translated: CASSRSSGGALEQFF.

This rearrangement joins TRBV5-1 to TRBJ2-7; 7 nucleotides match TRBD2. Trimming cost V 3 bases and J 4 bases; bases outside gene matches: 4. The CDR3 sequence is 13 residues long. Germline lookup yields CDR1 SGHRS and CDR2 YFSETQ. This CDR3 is CASSYSGRYEQYF. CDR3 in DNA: TGCGCCAGCAGCTATAGCGGGCGTTACGAGCAGTACTTC.

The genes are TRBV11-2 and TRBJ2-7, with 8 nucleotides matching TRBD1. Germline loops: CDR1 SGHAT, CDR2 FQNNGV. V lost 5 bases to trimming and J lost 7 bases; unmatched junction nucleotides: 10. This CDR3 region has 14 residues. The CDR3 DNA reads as TGTGCCAGCAGCCAGGTTCAGGGGGCGAGGGAGCAGTACTTC. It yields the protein CASSQVQGAREQYF.

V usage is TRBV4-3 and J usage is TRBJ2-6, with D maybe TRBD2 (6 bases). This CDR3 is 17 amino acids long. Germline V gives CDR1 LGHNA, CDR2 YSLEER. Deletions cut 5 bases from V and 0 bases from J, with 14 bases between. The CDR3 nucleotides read TGCGCCAGCAGCACCAATGCGGGAAACTCTGGGGCCAACGTCCTGACTTTC. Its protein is CASSTNAGNSGANVLTF.

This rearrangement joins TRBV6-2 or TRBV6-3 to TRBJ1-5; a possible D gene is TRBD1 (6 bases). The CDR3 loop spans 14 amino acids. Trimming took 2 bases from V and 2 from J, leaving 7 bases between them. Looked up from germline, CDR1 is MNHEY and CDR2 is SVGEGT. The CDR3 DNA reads TGTGCCAGCAGTTACGCAGGGGGCAATCAGCCCCAGCATTTT. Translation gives CASSYAGGNQPQHF.

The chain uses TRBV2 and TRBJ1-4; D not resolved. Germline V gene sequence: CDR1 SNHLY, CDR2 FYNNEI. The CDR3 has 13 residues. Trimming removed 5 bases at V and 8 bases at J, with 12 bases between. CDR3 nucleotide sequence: TGTGCCAGCAGTTCCACCCGAAGGGAAAAACTGTTTTTT. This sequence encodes CASSSTRREKLFF. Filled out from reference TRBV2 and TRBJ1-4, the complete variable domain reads EPEVTQTPSHQVTQMGQEVILRCVPISNHLYFYWYRQILGQKVEFLVSFYNNEISEKSEIFDDQFSVERPDGSNFTLKIRSTKLEDSAMYFCASSSTRREKLFFGSGTQLSVL.

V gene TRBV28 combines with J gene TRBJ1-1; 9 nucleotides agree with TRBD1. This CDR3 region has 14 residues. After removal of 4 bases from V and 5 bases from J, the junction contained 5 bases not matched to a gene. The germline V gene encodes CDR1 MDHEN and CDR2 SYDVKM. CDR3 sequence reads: CASSSQGAGTEAFF. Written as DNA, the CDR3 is TGTGCCAGCAGTTCACAGGGGGCAGGGACTGAAGCTTTCTTT. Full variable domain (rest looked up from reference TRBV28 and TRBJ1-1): DVKVTQSSRYLVKRTGEKVFLECVQDMDHENMFWYRQDPGLGLRLIYFSYDVKMKEKGDIPEGYSVSREKKERFSLILESASTNQTSMYLCASSSQGAGTEAFFGQGTRLTVV.

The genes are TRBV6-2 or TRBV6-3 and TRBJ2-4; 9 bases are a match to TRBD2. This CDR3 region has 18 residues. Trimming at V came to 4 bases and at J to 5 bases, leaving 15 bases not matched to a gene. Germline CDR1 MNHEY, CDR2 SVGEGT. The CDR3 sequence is CASSSQTAGGPRENIQYF. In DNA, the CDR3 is TGTGCCAGCAGTTCCCAGACGGCGGGAGGGCCCCGGGAAAACATTCAGTACTTC.

CDR3 DNA: TGTGCCAGCAGCCAAGGTGCTGACACAGATACGCAGTATTTT. It specifies CASSQGADTDTQYF. The rearrangement links TRBV4-2 to TRBJ2-3; the D is unclear. The CDR3 spans 14 residues. CDR1 is LGHNA, CDR2 YNFKEQ, per germline. The V end was cut by 1 base, the J end by 2 bases, with 7 bases between.

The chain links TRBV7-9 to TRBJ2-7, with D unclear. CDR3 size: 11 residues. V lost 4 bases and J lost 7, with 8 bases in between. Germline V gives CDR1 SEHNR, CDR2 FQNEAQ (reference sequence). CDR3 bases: TGTGCCAGCAGCTCCTCCCTGGAGCAGTACTTC. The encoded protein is CASSSSLEQYF.

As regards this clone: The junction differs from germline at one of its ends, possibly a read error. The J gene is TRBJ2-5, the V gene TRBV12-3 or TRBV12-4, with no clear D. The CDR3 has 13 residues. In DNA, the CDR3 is TGTGCCAGCAGTGTAGCTTCCCAAGAGACCCAGTACTTC. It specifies CASSVASQETQYF.

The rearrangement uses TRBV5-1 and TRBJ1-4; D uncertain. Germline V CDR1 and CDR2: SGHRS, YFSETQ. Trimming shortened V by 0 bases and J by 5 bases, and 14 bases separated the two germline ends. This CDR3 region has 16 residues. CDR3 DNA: TGCGCCAGCAGCTTGGCCGGGAGGATGGGGAATGAAAAACTGTTTTTT. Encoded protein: CASSLAGRMGNEKLFF.

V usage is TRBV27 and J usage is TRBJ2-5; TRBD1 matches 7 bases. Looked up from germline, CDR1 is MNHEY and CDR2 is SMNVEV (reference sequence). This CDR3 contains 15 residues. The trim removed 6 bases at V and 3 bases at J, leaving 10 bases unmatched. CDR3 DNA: TGTGCCAGCAGGGTTTACAGGGGTGGAAAAGAGACCCAGTACTTC. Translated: CASRVYRGGKETQYF.

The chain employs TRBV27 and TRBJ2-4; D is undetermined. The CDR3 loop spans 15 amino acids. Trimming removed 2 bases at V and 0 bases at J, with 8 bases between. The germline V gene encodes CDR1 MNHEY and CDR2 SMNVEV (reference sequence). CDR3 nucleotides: TGTGCCAGCAGTTTAGCTGGGATAGCCAAAAACATTCAGTACTTC. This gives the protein CASSLAGIAKNIQYF.

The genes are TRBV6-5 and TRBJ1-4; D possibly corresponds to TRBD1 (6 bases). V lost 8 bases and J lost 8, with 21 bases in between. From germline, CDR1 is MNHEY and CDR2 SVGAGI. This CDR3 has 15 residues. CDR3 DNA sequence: TGTGCCAGCGGCCCGGGGGGCAGGGGAAAAGAAAAACTGTTTTTT. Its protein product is CASGPGGRGKEKLFF.

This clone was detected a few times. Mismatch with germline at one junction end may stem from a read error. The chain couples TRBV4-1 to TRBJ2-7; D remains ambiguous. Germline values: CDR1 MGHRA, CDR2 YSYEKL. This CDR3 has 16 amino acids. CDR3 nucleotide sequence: TGCGCCAGCAGACAAGGGCTTCACCCGATCACCTACGAGCAGTACTTC. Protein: CASRQGLHPITYEQYF.

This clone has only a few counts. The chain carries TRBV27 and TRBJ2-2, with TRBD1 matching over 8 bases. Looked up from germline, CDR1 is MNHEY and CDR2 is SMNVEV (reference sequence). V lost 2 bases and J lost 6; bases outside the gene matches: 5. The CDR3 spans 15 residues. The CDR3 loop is CASSLHPTGAGELFF. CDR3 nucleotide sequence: TGTGCCAGCAGTTTACACCCGACAGGGGCCGGGGAGCTGTTTTTT.